A single sample gave rise to the 15 T cell receptor beta chains below, sequenced in a study of blood T cells in healthy people across ages. Together with a sample-barcoded 5' primer, a J-beta primer mix was included in a second PCR lasting roughly 6 to 12 cycles. TCRdb ran MiXCR on the 5' RACE reads and lists one entry per CDR3 protein. This table has some 790,000 distinct CDR3 sequences, more than 25% appearing once. Sequences were obtained from blood. These receptors were collected from a woman of 80 years or more in good health.

In this sample, this clonotype turned up many times. V usage is TRBV7-2 and J usage is TRBJ2-7, with unresolved D. Trimming removed 2 bases at V and 4 bases at J, with 15 bases between. The germline gives CDR1 SGHTA, CDR2 FQGNSA. This CDR3 comprises 15 residues. CDR3 amino acids: CASSLSSAAQYEQYF. In nucleotides, the CDR3 is TGTGCCAGCAGCTTATCCTCGGCGGCGCAGTACGAGCAGTACTTC. The full variable domain, with the rest looked up from reference TRBV7-2 and TRBJ2-7, is GAGVSQSPSNKVTEKGKDVELRCDPISGHTALYWYRQSLGQGLEFLIYFQGNSAPDKSGLPSDRFSAERTGGSVSTLTIQRTQQEDSAVYLCASSLSSAAQYEQYFGPGTRLTVT.

With respect to this clonotype: Given the absence of the conserved phenylalanine or tryptophan at the CDR3 end, a read error is likely. V usage is TRBV27 and J usage is TRBJ1-2, with 7 bases fitting TRBD1. After removal of 5 bases from V and 3 bases from J, the junction contained 6 bases not matched to a gene. CDR1 and CDR2 (germline): MNHEY, SMNVEV (reference sequence). The CDR3 length is 14 residues. The chain's CDR3 is CASSLKGAYYGYTC. In DNA, the CDR3 is TGTGCCAGCAGTCTCAAGGGGGCGTACTATGGCTACACCTGC.

A remark on this clonotype: A much larger clonotype is one base distant, so this may be a read error. The chain uses TRBV20-1 and TRBJ2-1, with a possible D match to TRBD1 (5 bases). Germline V gene lookup returns CDR1 DFQATT and CDR2 SNEGSKA (reference sequence). There are 14 residues in the CDR3. Trimming left V 7 bases short and J 4 bases short, with 17 bases between. CDR3 loop: CSVGIGAAYNEQFF. In nucleotides, the CDR3 is TGCAGTGTTGGGATTGGGGCGGCATACAATGAGCAGTTCTTC.

About this clonotype itself: A single base separates this from a much larger clone, so it may be a read error. The gene calls are TRBV7-2 and TRBJ2-7; 8 nucleotides line up with TRBD2. Trimming cost V 5 bases and J 0 bases; bases outside gene matches: 12. The CDR3 sequence is 17 residues long. The germline gives CDR1 SGHTA, CDR2 FQGNSA. The CDR3 protein is CASSQGPRGGTSYEQYF. In DNA, the CDR3 is TGTGCCAGCAGCCAGGGGCCGCGCGGGGGGACCTCCTACGAGCAGTACTTC.

This chain connects TRBV11-2 to TRBJ2-7, with D possibly TRBD1 on 6 matching bases. Trimming shortened V by 7 bases and J by 3 bases, and 19 bases separated the two germline ends. CDR3 length: 15 amino acids. The germline gives CDR1 SGHAT, CDR2 FQNNGV. CDR3 DNA: TGTGCCAGCACCGTTTCGGGGCAGGGGCACTACGAGCAGTACTTC. Protein product: CASTVSGQGHYEQYF.

The genes are TRBV25-1 and TRBJ2-5; no definite D call. CDR1 is MGHDK, CDR2 SYGVNS, per germline. With 3 bases removed from V and 4 bases from J, the gap between germline ends came to 12 bases. The CDR3 sequence is 14 residues long. DNA for the CDR3: TGTGCCAGCAGTGAGAGACGGTCGGGAGAGACCCAGTACTTC. Encoded protein: CASSERRSGETQYF.

This clonotype was counted between two and nine times. The chain employs TRBV11-1 and TRBJ2-5; 7 bases are shared with TRBD1. Losses at the gene ends were 0 bases for V and 6 bases for J; bases not matched to a gene: 22. The CDR3 is 20 amino acids. Germline V gene data show CDR1 as SGHAT and CDR2 as FQDESV (reference sequence). The CDR3 spells CASSLASSFSRGGALKTQYF. The CDR3 DNA reads as TGTGCCAGCAGCTTAGCAAGTAGCTTTAGTCGAGGGGGCGCTTTGAAGACCCAGTACTTC.

This clonotype was seen many times. The rearrangement links TRBV11-3 to TRBJ2-1; TRBD2 agrees at 8 bases. The CDR3 spans 18 residues. Trimming took 5 bases from V and 7 from J; bases not matched to a gene: 19. Germline V gene sequence: CDR1 SGHNT, CDR2 YENEEA. The CDR3 region has the DNA TGTGCCAGCAGCGACCCCCGGGGGGGACGGCCGGGTCAGAATGAGCAGTTCTTC. Protein: CASSDPRGGRPGQNEQFF. The variable domain in full, completed from reference TRBV11-3 and TRBJ2-1, reads EAGVVQSPRYKIIEKKQPVAFWCNPISGHNTLYWYLQNLGQGPELLIRYENEEAVDDSQLPKDRFSAERLKGVDSTLKIQPAELGDSAVYLCASSDPRGGRPGQNEQFFGPGTRLTVL.

This clonotype was found a few times. This may be a read error: a much more frequent sequence differs by one nucleotide. The rearrangement uses TRBV7-9 and TRBJ2-3; D might be TRBD1 (5 bases). V was clipped by 6 bases and J by 0 bases, with 10 bases between them. Germline loops: CDR1 SEHNR, CDR2 FQNEAQ (reference sequence). This CDR3 comprises 14 residues. In DNA form, the CDR3 reads TGTGCCAGCAGAAGACAGTTTAGCACAGATACGCAGTATTTT. Translation: CASRRQFSTDTQYF. Variable domain in full (rest from reference TRBV7-9 and TRBJ2-3): DTGVSQNPRHKITKRGQNVTFRCDPISEHNRLYWYRQTLGQGPEFLTYFQNEAQLEKSRLLSDRFSAERPKGSFSTLEIQRTEQGDSAMYLCASRRQFSTDTQYFGPGTRLTVL.

The sample holds many counts of this clonotype. V gene TRBV20-1 combines with J gene TRBJ1-4; D ambiguous. The CDR3 has 15 amino acids. Germline-derived CDR1 and CDR2 are DFQATT and SNEGSKA (reference sequence). V gave up 0 bases and J gave up 8 bases, with 16 bases separating them. CDR3 region: CSARDPWGGNEKLFF. Here the CDR3 DNA reads TGCAGTGCTAGAGATCCGTGGGGAGGCAACGAAAAACTGTTTTTT.

This chain connects TRBV5-1 to TRBJ2-3, with TRBD2 identical over 8 bases. Trimming removed 4 bases from V and 6 bases from J; junction bases left unmatched: 7. Per the germline V gene, CDR1 is SGHRS and CDR2 is YFSETQ. The CDR3 extends over 14 amino acids. As DNA, the CDR3 is TGCGCCAGCAGCGACGGGGGGGGAGCGGATACGCAGTATTTT. This encodes CASSDGGGADTQYF. Complete variable domain (other parts from reference TRBV5-1 and TRBJ2-3): KAGVTQTPRYLIKTRGQQVTLSCSPISGHRSVSWYQQTPGQGLQFLFEYFSETQRNKGNFPGRFSGRQFSNSRSEMNVSTLELGDSALYLCASSDGGGADTQYFGPGTRLTVL.

This clonotype was seen repeatedly, ten times or more. The V gene is TRBV7-9, the J gene TRBJ2-1; D is unclear. Germline V gives CDR1 SEHNR, CDR2 FQNEAQ (reference sequence). The CDR3 totals 16 residues. V was cut by 1 base and J by 0 bases, with 10 bases left in between. CDR3 loop: CASSLGFSGSYNEQFF. CDR3 nucleotides: TGTGCCAGCAGCTTAGGTTTCTCTGGCTCCTACAATGAGCAGTTCTTC.

The rearrangement uses TRBV4-2 and TRBJ2-2, with 7 bases matching TRBD2. This CDR3 has 19 residues. Losses at the gene ends were 4 bases for V and 3 bases for J; bases not matched to a gene: 17. Germline loops: CDR1 LGHNA, CDR2 YNFKEQ. CDR3 residues: CASSLEGPGGSPYTGELFF. The CDR3 nucleotides read TGTGCCAGCAGCCTTGAGGGTCCAGGCGGGAGCCCGTACACCGGGGAGCTGTTTTTT.

V gene TRBV4-3 combines with J gene TRBJ1-1, with 9 bases that match TRBD1. The V and J ends lost 4 bases and 8 bases, in that order; junction bases with no gene match: 8. Germline V gives CDR1 LGHNA, CDR2 YSLEER. This CDR3 comprises 14 residues. The CDR3 DNA reads TGCGCCAGCAGCCTGACAGGGGGGCCTAACGAAGCTTTCTTT. Residues: CASSLTGGPNEAFF.

About this clonotype: The junction and the germline gene differ at one end; a read error may be behind it. The rearrangement links TRBV5-5 to TRBJ2-7, with 12 bases that match TRBD1. The CDR3 is 15 amino acids. The germline gives CDR1 SGHKS, CDR2 YYEKEE (reference sequence). The CDR3: CARSLGGTGGDEQYF. Written as DNA, the CDR3 is TGTGCCCGCAGCTTGGGTGGGACAGGGGGCGACGAGCAGTACTTC.